These 14 T cell receptor beta chains came from one sample sequenced in a study of cytomegalovirus exposure and HLA in healthy donors (dated 2017 in TCRdb). Libraries were prepared through the immunoSEQ multiplex PCR assay. The multiplex PCR relied on a mix of 60 forward primers for TCR Vbeta segments and 13 reverse primers for TCR Jbeta segments. In its TCRdb copy, this immuneACCESS table keeps in-frame sequences only and misses some clones. Where compared with another copy, unresolved V genes explain less than half of these, and the others have no known cause. Recorded for this sample are 150,000 to 200,000 clones; around 86% of them occurred a single time. The leading ten clones occupy roughly 4.5% of the sample. The material sequenced was PBMCs. These receptor sequences come from a man in his forties or fifties in good health and CMV-seropositive.

J is TRBJ2-2 and V is TRBV9, with TRBD2 matching 8 bases. Germline V gene lookup returns CDR1 SGDLS and CDR2 YYNGEE. CDR3 length equals 15 residues. Unmatched junction bases numbered 1, after V lost 0 bases and J lost 3 bases. The CDR3 here is CASSVAGGDTGELFF. In DNA, the CDR3 is TGTGCCAGCAGCGTAGCCGGGGGGGACACCGGGGAGCTGTTTTTT.

This chain uses TRBV28 with TRBJ2-4; TRBD2 matches at 12 bases. The CDR3 has 15 residues. Germline V gene lookup returns CDR1 MDHEN and CDR2 SYDVKM. Unmatched junction bases numbered 6, after V lost 6 bases and J lost 6 bases. The CDR3: CASSRTSGEGNIQYF. DNA for the CDR3: TGTGCCAGCAGCCGGACTAGCGGGGAGGGAAACATTCAGTACTTC.

The gene calls are TRBV7-9 and TRBJ2-3, with 11 bases that match TRBD1. V shed 8 bases and J 2 bases; nucleotides not matched to a gene: 3. The CDR3 is 14 residues long. Per germline, CDR1 SEHNR and CDR2 FQNEAQ (reference sequence). CDR3 sequence reads: CASRDRGFTDTQYF. The CDR3, as DNA: TGTGCCAGCCGGGACAGGGGGTTCACAGATACGCAGTATTTT.

The chain couples TRBV6-5 to TRBJ2-7, with a possible D match to TRBD1 (6 bases). CDR3 length equals 15 residues. V shed 2 bases and J shed 0 bases, with 11 bases lying between them. The germline V gene encodes CDR1 MNHEY and CDR2 SVGAGI. This chain's CDR3 is CASSYRDMGSYEQYF. In nucleotides, the CDR3 is TGTGCCAGCAGTTACAGGGACATGGGCTCCTACGAGCAGTACTTC.

Here the CDR3 reads CASSVRTSDEQYF. The CDR3 DNA reads TGCGCCAGCAGCGTCCGGACTAGCGACGAGCAGTACTTC. The chain joins TRBV5-1 to TRBJ2-7; 9 bases align to TRBD2. V lost 4 bases to trimming and J lost 5 bases; unmatched junction nucleotides: 4. Germline V gives CDR1 SGHRS, CDR2 YFSETQ. The CDR3 extends over 13 amino acids.

This clone occurred a few times. The V and J genes are TRBV5-4 and TRBJ2-2; the match to TRBD1 covers 9 bases. Germline V lookup: CDR1 SGHNT, CDR2 YYREEE (reference sequence). Trimming cost V 4 bases and J 7 bases; bases outside gene matches: 11. The CDR3 length is 16 residues. The CDR3 bases are TGTGCCAGCAGCCCGCCCCGGACAGGGGCCGGCGGGGAGCTGTTTTTT. The encoded protein is CASSPPRTGAGGELFF.

Here the CDR3 reads CASSQPGQGILFFIGANVLTF. Here the CDR3 DNA reads TGCGCCAGCAGCCAACCCGGACAGGGGATTTTATTCTTCATTGGGGCCAACGTCCTGACTTTC. The chain links TRBV4-3 to TRBJ2-6; 9 nucleotides line up with TRBD1. The V gene's germline CDR1 is LGHNA and CDR2 YSLEER. CDR3 length equals 21 residues. After removal of 2 bases from V and 3 bases from J, the junction contained 17 bases not matched to a gene.

The V and J genes are TRBV6-1 and TRBJ2-7; tentatively, D is TRBD2 (5 bases). Germline V lookup: CDR1 MNHNS, CDR2 SASEGT. CDR3 length: 14 residues. Trimming left V 2 bases short and J 4 bases short, with 12 bases between. The CDR3 loop is CASSELGSGYEQYF. The DNA for the CDR3 is TGTGCCAGCAGTGAATTGGGTTCGGGGTACGAGCAGTACTTC.

This clone was seen once. This chain uses TRBV28 with TRBJ1-4, with a tentative D call TRBD1 (5 bases). The V end was cut by 7 bases, the J end by 7 bases, with 10 bases between. CDR1 is MDHEN and CDR2 is SYDVKM in the germline V gene. The CDR3 consists of 12 residues. Here the CDR3 DNA reads TGTGCCAGCAAGGCAGGGCCTGAAAAACTGTTTTTT. It translates to CASKAGPEKLFF.

The CDR3 is CASSFGGEAFF. The CDR3 region has the DNA TGTGCCAGCAGTTTCGGGGGGGAAGCTTTCTTT. V usage is TRBV27 and J usage is TRBJ1-1; possibly TRBD1 for D (5 bases). V was pared by 3 bases and J by 8 bases, with 7 bases between. This CDR3 has 11 residues. Germline V gene lookup returns CDR1 MNHEY and CDR2 SMNVEV (reference sequence).

J is TRBJ1-4 and V is TRBV7-6; possible D gene TRBD1, 6 bases. Trimming took 2 bases from V and 2 from J, leaving 12 bases between them. CDR1 and CDR2 (germline): SGHVS, FNYEAQ. The length of the CDR3 is 16 residues. The CDR3 here is CASSLRGAPTNEKLFF. The CDR3 region has the DNA TGTGCCAGCAGCTTACGGGGGGCGCCCACTAATGAAAAACTGTTTTTT. Supplemented by reference TRBV7-6 and TRBJ1-4, the full variable domain reads GAGVSQSPRYKVTKRGQDVALRCDPISGHVSLYWYRQALGQGPEFLTYFNYEAQQDKSGLPNDRFSAERPEGSISTLTIQRTEQRDSAMYRCASSLRGAPTNEKLFFGSGTQLSVL.

The V gene is TRBV28, the J gene TRBJ1-1, with 9 bases identical to TRBD1. Trimming removed 10 bases from V and 2 bases from J; junction bases left unmatched: 5. Germline loops: CDR1 MDHEN, CDR2 SYDVKM. The CDR3 loop spans 13 amino acids. For the CDR3, the DNA is TGTGCCACCGCCACAGGGGGCAACACTGAAGCTTTCTTT. Its protein is CATATGGNTEAFF.

The rearrangement links TRBV9 to TRBJ2-2; D is ambiguous. The CDR3 sequence is 15 residues long. CDR1 SGDLS and CDR2 YYNGEE come from the germline V gene. Trimming took 0 bases from V and 1 from J, leaving 7 bases between them. CDR3 region: CASSVGSRNTGELFF. CDR3 nucleotides: TGTGCCAGCAGCGTAGGTTCCAGGAACACCGGGGAGCTGTTTTTT. The full variable domain, in which reference TRBV9 and TRBJ2-2 provide the parts outside the CDR3, is DSGVTQTPKHLITATGQRVTLRCSPRSGDLSVYWYQQSLDQGLQFLIQYYNGEERAKGNILERFSAQQFPDLHSELNLSSLELGDSALYFCASSVGSRNTGELFFGEGSRLTVL.

The CDR3 protein is CAWSVLGGARPDTQYF. The DNA for the CDR3 is TGTGCCTGGAGTGTGCTAGGGGGGGCTAGGCCAGATACGCAGTATTTT. The rearrangement joins TRBV30 to TRBJ2-3, with D possibly being TRBD2 (7 bases). CDR3 length equals 16 residues. In germline, CDR1 is GTSNPN, CDR2 SVGIG (reference sequence). V shed 0 bases and J shed 4 bases, with 17 bases lying between them.